This TCR beta chain stems from a study of identical twins (dated by TCRdb to between 2015 and 2016). As for the study more broadly: To test whether fetal clonotypes persist, the study used deep sequencing on TCR alpha and beta repertoires from monozygotic twins, unrelated adults of various ages, and cord blood. To rule out contamination, the twin experiments were replicated at different times with different library preparation protocols.

To note about this clonotype: Its antigen specificity is not known. No per-base quality is available; no much larger clone lies one base away.

Receptors were amplified or captured by 5' RACE. Sequencer: Illumina HiSeq 2000. A universal primer binding site was added through template switching, and the final cDNA carried a unique molecular identifier so that TCR cDNA molecules could be counted accurately. Specific primers in the conserved constant-segment region were used to synthesize first-strand cDNA for the TCR alpha and beta chains. To control for contamination, every cDNA library was double barcoded, receiving both a SMART-Mk sample barcode and Illumina barcodes. TruSeq adapter sequences, together with Illumina sample barcodes, were added in two successive PCR steps. The TCR alpha and beta cDNA libraries were sequenced on the Illumina HiSeq platform using custom primers. In the authors' own workflow: MiGEC was used to process raw reads and extract unique molecular identifiers, and MiXCR was used to find CDR3 positions. For each individual, recombination models were inferred using an EM algorithm with the repgenHMM and IGoR tools. Shared clonotype analysis was performed with the tcR package in R, normalizing sharing by the product of cloneset sizes. Out-of-frame nonproductive sequences were analyzed to study raw recombination free of thymic and clonal selection effects. TCRdb redid the processing of the public reads, applying fastp at Q25 and MiXCR, and retained in-frame beta chains. Rows with one shared CDR3 protein collapse into an entry with the most common genes and DNA. TCRdb assigned the V and J calls; the authors' analysis was not used. This sample lists around 670,000 distinct CDR3 sequences; around 6% were detected once. Around 2% of the sample lies in the top ten.

The paper's findings and limits, for the study overall: Compared with coincidental sharing between unrelated individuals, out-of-frame TCR alpha sequences shared between twins showed an excess of sequences with low generation probability. Excess twin sharing in beta out-of-frame sequences was weaker because fewer shared sequences lowered the signal-to-noise ratio. In monozygotic twins, out-of-frame TCR alpha sharing was systematically underestimated by recombination models, although the models agreed with sharing between unrelated individuals. Abundant cord blood beta clonotypes carried fewer insertions; young adult naive repertoires showed a weaker similar trend, while memory repertoires showed none. Because the same donors could not be followed over many years, conclusions were based on cross-sectional statistical analysis. Invariant T cells such as MAIT and iNKT could partly confound zero-insertion analyses, though diverse VJ usage argued against this for most clonotypes.

Trimming leaves V shorter by 8 bases and J shorter by 6 bases, with the junction holding 11 bases beyond the gene matches. Measured from the cysteine to the phenylalanine, the CDR3 is 15 residues long. The entry retains the CDR3 DNA only, 45 bases that are in frame from base 1. CDR1 and CDR2 are drawn from the germline V gene: SNHLY, FYNNEI. All donors were healthy Caucasians. Three unrelated non-twin adults were also sequenced: a male aged 18 to 30, a male aged 50 to 60 and a female aged 50 to 60. Miltenyi CD45RO+ enrichment and human naive T-cell isolation kits were used to isolate memory (CD45RO+) and naive T cells from PBMC.

This receptor was taken from a man aged 18 to 29 in good health. The specimen was naive T cells sorted from blood. The cell subset or site label, read with the paper, signifies: cells isolated with a human naive T-cell isolation kit. The rearranged segments are TRBV2 and TRBJ2-2, and 8 bases in between align with TRBD1. The CDR3 region: CASRAAGGVAGELFF. The DNA reads as follows: TGTGCCAGCCGAGCAGCAGGGGGCGTCGCCGGGGAGCTGTTTTTT. The entire variable domain, with the stretches around the CDR3 drawn from the reference TRBV2 and TRBJ2-2 proteins, is EPEVTQTPSHQVTQMGQEVILRCVPISNHLYFYWYRQILGQKVEFLVSFYNNEISEKSEIFDDQFSVERPDGSNFTLKIRSTKLEDSAMYFCASRAAGGVAGELFFGEGSRLTVL.